This T cell receptor (beta chain) was identified in a study of blood T cells in healthy people across ages. This clonotype has a handful of counts. CDR1 and CDR2 (germline): SQVTM, ANQGSEA. The CDR3 loop spans 19 amino acids. V shed 1 base, J shed 0 bases, and the junction held 12 bases outside the gene matches. Primers used in a second PCR of roughly 7 to 12 cycles were a sample-barcoded 5' primer and a J-beta primer mix. From the 5' RACE reads, TCRdb called clonotypes with MiXCR, one entry per CDR3 protein. This sample carries around 940,000 distinct CDR3 sequences, roughly 51% of them seen once, and the ten largest clones take roughly a fifth.

The sample comprised blood. This clonotype originated in a woman aged 60-70 years in good health. The rearrangement joins TRBV29-1 to TRBJ2-1; 10 bases map to TRBD2. CDR3: CSVEGLAGARESSYNEQFF. In nucleotides, the CDR3 is TGCAGCGTTGAAGGCCTAGCGGGAGCCCGAGAGAGCTCCTACAATGAGCAGTTCTTC.